Given below is one T cell receptor beta chain in context. Its antigen is currently unknown. Sorted-subset replicate PCR reactions were performed with approximately 190 ng DNA, corresponding to tens of thousands of T cell genomes. Profiling relied on immunoSEQ multiplex PCR, and the TCRdb table lists in-frame clones only, not all of them. The sample yields 2 million to 2.5 million clones, approximately 95% seen once. These data come from a study of shared clonotypes between healthy human individuals. Findings of the study overall: Naive subsets generally exceeded memory subsets in estimated richness.

This TCR derives from a man younger than 35 in good health. Some clones in this sample may be carry-over from other donors' samples. Sequences were obtained from naive CD4+ T cells from PBMCs. Subset: CD45RA+ positively selected.

CDR3 amino acids: CTSSRRPGTSGIFNEQFF. Here the CDR3 DNA reads TGCACCAGCAGCCGTCGACCGGGGACTAGCGGGATATTCAATGAGCAGTTCTTC. The genes are TRBV1 and TRBJ2-1; TRBD2, as called in the table, went unchecked against the DNA. TRBV1 is annotated as a pseudogene. The CDR3 totals 18 residues.